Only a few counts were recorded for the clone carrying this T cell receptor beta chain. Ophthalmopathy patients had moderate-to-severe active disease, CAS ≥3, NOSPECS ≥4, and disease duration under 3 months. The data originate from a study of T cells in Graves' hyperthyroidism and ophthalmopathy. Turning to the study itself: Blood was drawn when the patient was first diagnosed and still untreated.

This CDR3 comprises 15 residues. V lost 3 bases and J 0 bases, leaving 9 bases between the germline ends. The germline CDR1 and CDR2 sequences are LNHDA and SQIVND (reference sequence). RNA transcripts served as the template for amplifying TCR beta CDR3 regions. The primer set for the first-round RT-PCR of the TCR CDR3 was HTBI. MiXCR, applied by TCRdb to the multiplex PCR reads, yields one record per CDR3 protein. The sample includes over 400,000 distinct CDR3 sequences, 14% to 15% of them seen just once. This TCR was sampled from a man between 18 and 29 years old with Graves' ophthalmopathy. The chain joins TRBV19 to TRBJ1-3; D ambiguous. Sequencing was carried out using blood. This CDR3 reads CASSIRGSSGNTIYF. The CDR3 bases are TGTGCCAGTAGTATTCGGGGTTCCTCTGGAAACACCATATATTTT.